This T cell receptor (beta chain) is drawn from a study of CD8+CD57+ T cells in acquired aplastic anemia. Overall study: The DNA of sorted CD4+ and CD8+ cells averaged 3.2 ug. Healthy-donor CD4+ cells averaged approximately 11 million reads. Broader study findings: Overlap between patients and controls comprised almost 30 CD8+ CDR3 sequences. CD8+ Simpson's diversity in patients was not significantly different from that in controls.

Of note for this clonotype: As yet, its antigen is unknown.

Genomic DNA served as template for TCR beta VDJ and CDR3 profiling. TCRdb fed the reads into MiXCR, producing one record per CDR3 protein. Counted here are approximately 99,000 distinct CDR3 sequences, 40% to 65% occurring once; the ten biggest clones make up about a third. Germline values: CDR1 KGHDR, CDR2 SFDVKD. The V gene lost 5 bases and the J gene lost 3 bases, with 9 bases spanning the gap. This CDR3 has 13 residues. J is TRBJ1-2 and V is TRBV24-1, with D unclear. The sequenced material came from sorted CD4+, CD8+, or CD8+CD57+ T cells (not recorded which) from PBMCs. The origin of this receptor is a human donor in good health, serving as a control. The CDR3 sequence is CATSGGSDYGYTF. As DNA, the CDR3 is TGTGCCACCAGTGGGGGTAGCGACTATGGCTACACCTTC.